This T cell receptor beta chain derives from a study of blood T cell repertoires in COVID-19. Study overall: Some COVID-19 samples were acute and others convalescent; all came from the United States, Italy and Spain. Sample material is recorded as cDNA or gDNA derived from T cells, B-cell-depleted T cells, or PBMCs.

The authors' processing: Reference gene primers were amplified, and this amplification served to estimate nucleated cell counts. Method: immunoSEQ multiplex PCR; TCRdb's copy keeps in-frame clones and lacks some. The V and J calls and clone size come from that table; D and trimming were worked out from the DNA. The sample consists of approximately 110,000 clones, more than 70% of them appearing once. Followed longitudinally, the Seattle patients had been enrolled during active infection. Sequences were obtained from peripheral blood. The source of this sequence is a woman aged 80 or older with COVID-19, enrolled during active disease.

DNA for the CDR3: TGTGCCAGCAGTTACTCGCCGGGGGACAGAGCAAATCAGCCCCAGCATTTT. Translated: CASSYSPGDRANQPQHF. This chain joins TRBV6-2 or TRBV6-3 and TRBJ1-5; TRBD1 agrees at 7 bases. V was clipped by 0 bases and J by 4 bases; unmatched bases: 9. This CDR3 has 17 amino acids. CDR1 and CDR2 from the germline V gene are MNHEY and SVGEGT.